This T cell receptor (beta chain) comes out of a study of identifying expanded T cells in peripheral blood. Overall study findings and caveats: Over around two and four weeks, about 15 and 19 clones changed, versus roughly 1.1 between replicates. Across healthy donors, higher total template counts meant significantly greater approximately 2-week count variance.

Collection occurred without any documented infections or immune events in donors. Repertoires were generated with immunoSEQ multiplex PCR, while TCRdb's copy carries only in-frame clones and drops some. The profile covers about 110,000 clones, with around 89% appearing a single time and about a sixth taken by the ten largest. As regards this clone: Its antigen is unknown. Compared with germline, one end of the junction differs, possibly owing to a read error.

The CDR3 spans 14 residues. The J gene is TRBJ1-1, the V gene TRBV5-3; 8 bases fit TRBD1. TRBV5-3 is identified as an open reading frame with a role that is uncertain. The source of this sequence is a person between 18 and 75 years old in good health. The source material was blood. CDR3 protein: CASSLDRVGTEAFF. CDR3 nucleotides: TGTGCCAGCAGCTTGGACAGGGTTGGCACTGAAGCTTTCTTT.